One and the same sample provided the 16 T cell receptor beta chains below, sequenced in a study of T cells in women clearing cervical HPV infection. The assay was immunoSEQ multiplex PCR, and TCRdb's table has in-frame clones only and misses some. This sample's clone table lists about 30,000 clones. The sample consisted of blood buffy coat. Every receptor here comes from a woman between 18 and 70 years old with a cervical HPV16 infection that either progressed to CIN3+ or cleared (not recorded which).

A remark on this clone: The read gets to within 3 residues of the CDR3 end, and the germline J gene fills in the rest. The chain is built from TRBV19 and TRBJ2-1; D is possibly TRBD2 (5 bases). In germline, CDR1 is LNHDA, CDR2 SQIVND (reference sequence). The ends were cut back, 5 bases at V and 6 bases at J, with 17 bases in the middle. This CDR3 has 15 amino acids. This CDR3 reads CASSSTPVASNEQFF. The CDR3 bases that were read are TGTGCCAGTAGTTCGACCCCCGTAGCGTCCAATGAG. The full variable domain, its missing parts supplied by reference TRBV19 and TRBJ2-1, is DGGITQSPKYLFRKEGQNVTLSCEQNLNHDAMYWYRQDPGQGLRLIYYSQIVNDFQKGDIAEGYSVSREKKESFPLTVTSAQKNPTAFYLCASSSTPVASNEQFFGPGTRLTVL.

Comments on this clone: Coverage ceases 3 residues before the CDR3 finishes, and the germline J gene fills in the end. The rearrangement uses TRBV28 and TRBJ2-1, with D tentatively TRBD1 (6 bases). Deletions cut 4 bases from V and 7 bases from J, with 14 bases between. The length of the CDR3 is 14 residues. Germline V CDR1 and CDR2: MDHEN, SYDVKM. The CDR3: CASSWPGAQNEQFF. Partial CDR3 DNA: TGTGCCAGCAGTTGGCCAGGGGCGCAGAATGAG.

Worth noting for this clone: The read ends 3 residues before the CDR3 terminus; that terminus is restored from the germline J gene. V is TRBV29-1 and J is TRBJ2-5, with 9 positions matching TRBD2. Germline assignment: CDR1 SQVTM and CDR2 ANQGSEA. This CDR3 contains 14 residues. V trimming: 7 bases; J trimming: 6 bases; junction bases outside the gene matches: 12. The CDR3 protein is CSAGRAGGAKTQYF. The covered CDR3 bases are TGCAGCGCGGGAAGAGCGGGAGGCGCGAAGACC.

CDR3 protein: CASSTLSTVSYNEQFF. The CDR3 bases that were read are TGTGCCAGTAGTACCCTATCCACTGTTTCCTACAATGAG. The rearrangement joins TRBV19 to TRBJ2-1; unclear D gene. With the read ending 3 residues before the CDR3 end, the germline J gene is used to fill in that end. Germline V gene sequence: CDR1 LNHDA, CDR2 SQIVND (reference sequence). CDR3 size: 16 residues. V lost 4 bases, J lost 1 base, and 14 bases lay in between.

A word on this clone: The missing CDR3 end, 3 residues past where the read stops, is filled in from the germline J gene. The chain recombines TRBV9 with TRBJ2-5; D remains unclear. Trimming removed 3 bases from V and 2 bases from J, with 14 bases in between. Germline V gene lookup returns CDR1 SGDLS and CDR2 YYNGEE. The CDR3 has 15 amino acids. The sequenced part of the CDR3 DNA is TGTGCCAGCAGCGGTTTAGCTGGCGGTCAAGAGACC. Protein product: CASSGLAGGQET. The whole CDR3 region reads CASSGLAGGQETQYF. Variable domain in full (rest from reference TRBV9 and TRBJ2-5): DSGVTQTPKHLITATGQRVTLRCSPRSGDLSVYWYQQSLDQGLQFLIQYYNGEERAKGNILERFSAQQFPDLHSELNLSSLELGDSALYFCASSGLAGGQETQYFGPGTRLLVL.

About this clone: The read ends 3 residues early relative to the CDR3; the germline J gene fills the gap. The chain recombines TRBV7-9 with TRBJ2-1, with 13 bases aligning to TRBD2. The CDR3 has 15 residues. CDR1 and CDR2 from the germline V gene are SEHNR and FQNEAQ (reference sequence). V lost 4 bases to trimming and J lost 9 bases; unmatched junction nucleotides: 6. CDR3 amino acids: CASSSPGLAGVEQFF. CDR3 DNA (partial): TGTGCCAGCAGCTCCCCTGGACTAGCGGGAGTTGAG.

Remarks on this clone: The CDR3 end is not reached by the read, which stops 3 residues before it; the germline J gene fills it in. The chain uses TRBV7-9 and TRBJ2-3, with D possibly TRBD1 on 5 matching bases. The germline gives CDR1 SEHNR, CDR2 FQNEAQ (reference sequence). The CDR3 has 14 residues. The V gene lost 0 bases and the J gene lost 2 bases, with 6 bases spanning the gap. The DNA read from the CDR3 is TGTGCCAGCAGCTTAGCGGACACCACAGATACG. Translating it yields CASSLADTTDT. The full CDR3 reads CASSLADTTDTQYF.

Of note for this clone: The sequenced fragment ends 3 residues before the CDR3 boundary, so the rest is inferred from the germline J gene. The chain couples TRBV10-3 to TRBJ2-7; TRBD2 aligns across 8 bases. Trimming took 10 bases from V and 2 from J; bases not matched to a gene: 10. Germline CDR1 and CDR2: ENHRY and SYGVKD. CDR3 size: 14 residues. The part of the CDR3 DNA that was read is TGTGCCACCAGAACTAGCGGAGCGACCTACGAG. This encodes CATRTSGATYE. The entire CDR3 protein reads CATRTSGATYEQYF.

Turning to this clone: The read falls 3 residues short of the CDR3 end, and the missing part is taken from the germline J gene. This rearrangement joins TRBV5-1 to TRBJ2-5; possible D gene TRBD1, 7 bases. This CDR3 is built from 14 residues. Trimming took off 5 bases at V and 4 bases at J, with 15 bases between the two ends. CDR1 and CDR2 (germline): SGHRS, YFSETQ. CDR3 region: CASRPGGGIETQYF. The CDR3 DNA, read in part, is TGCGCCAGCAGACCCGGAGGGGGCATAGAGACC.

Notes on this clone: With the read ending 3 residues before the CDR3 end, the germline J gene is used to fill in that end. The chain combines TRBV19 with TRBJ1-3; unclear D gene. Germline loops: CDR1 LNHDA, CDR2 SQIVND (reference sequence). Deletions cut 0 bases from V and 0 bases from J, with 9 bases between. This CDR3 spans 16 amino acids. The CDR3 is CASSIEVASSGNTIYF. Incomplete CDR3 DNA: TGTGCCAGTAGTATAGAGGTCGCGAGCTCTGGAAACACC.

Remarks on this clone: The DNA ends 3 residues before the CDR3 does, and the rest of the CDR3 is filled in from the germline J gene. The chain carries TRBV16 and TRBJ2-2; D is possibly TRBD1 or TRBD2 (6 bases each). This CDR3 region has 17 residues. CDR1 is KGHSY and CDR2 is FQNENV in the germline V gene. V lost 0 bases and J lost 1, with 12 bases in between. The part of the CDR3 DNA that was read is TGTGCCAGCAGCCAATCAGGAGGGACACTGAACACCGGGGAG. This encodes CASSQSGGTLNTGE. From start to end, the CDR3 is CASSQSGGTLNTGELFF.

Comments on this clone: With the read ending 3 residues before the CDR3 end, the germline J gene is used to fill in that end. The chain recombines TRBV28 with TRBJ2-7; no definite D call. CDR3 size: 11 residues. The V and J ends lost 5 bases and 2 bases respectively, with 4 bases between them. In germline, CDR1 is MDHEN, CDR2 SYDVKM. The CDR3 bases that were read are TGTGCCAGCAGTCCAACCTACGAG. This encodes CASSPTYE. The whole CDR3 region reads CASSPTYEQYF. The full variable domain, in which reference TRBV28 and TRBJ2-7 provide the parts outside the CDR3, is DVKVTQSSRYLVKRTGEKVFLECVQDMDHENMFWYRQDPGLGLRLIYFSYDVKMKEKGDIPEGYSVSREKKERFSLILESASTNQTSMYLCASSPTYEQYFGPGTRLTVT.

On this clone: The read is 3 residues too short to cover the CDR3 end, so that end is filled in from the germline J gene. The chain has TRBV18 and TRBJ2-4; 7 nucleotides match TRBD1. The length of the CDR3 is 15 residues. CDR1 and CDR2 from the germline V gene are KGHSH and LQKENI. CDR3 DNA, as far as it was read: TGTGCCAGCTCACCCTCGGGACAGAACCCCTATGGT. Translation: CASSPSGQNPYG. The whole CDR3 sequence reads CASSPSGQNPYGQYF.

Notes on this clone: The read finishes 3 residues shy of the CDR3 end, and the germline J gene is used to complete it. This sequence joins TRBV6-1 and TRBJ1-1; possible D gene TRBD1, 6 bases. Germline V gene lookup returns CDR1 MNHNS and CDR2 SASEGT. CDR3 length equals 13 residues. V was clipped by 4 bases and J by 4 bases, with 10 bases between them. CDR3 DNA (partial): TGTGCCAGCAGTGGGCAGGGGCGCACTGAA. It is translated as CASSGQGRTE. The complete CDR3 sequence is CASSGQGRTEAFF.

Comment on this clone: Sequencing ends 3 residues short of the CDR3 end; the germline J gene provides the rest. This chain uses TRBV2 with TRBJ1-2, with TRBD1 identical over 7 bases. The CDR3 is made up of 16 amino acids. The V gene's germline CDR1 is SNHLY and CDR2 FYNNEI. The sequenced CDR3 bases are TGTGCCAGCAGTGGAGATAACGGACAGGTCAAAAACATC. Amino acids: CASSGDNGQVKNI. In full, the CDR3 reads CASSGDNGQVKNIYTF.

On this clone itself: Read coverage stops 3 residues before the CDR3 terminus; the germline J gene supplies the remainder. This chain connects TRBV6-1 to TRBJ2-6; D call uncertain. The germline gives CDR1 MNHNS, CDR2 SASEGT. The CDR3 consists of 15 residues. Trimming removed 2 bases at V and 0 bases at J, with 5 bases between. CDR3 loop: CASSEQDSGANVLTF. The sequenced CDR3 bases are TGTGCCAGCAGTGAACAGGACTCTGGGGCCAACGTC.